The sequence of this T cell receptor beta chain was determined in a study of T cell responses to AZD1222 COVID-19 vaccine. Study findings and constraints: A mostly white British donor set with more females was recruited, and clonal diversity was possibly underestimated. Just six or seven AZD1222 recipients tested seropositive at baseline. Repertoires were collected only later (after the peak T cell response had occurred). Receipt of two AZD1222 doses was followed by a rise in Spike-specific TCR breadth and depth.

The germline gives CDR1 SGHRS, CDR2 YFSETQ. The CDR3 spans 15 residues. V was pared by 3 bases and J by 4 bases, with 15 bases between. TCRdb's copy holds only in-frame clones and misses some; the assay was immunoSEQ multiplex PCR. The sample has about 84,000 clones; approximately 86% are singletons. A word on this clone: What it binds is unknown.

This material consisted of peripheral blood, taken 28 days after the second AZD1222 dose. This sequence was found in an adult who received the AZD1222 COVID-19 vaccine. The chain recombines TRBV5-1 with TRBJ2-3, with a possible D match to TRBD2 (5 bases). This CDR3 is CASSSVPGGADTQYF. The CDR3 DNA reads TGCGCCAGCAGCTCCGTGCCTGGAGGTGCAGATACGCAGTATTTT.